These 17 T cell receptor beta chains were all obtained from the same sample, sequenced in a study of blood T cell repertoires in COVID-19. Measured with immunoSEQ multiplex PCR; TCRdb has only the in-frame clones, and not every one. The table includes fewer than 350,000 clones, about nine tenths detected once. Sequencing was done on a sample of PBMCs or T cells enriched from blood (not recorded which). The source is a woman aged 40 to 50 with acute COVID-19.

The chain has TRBV7-3 and TRBJ1-1, with D possibly being TRBD1 (5 bases). Trimming stripped 5 bases from V and 2 bases from J, with 12 bases between. The CDR3 has 14 amino acids. Germline-derived CDR1 and CDR2 are SGHTA and FQGTGA. The CDR3 loop is CASSEAGGNTEAFF. CDR3 sequence (DNA): TGTGCCAGCAGCGAAGCGGGGGGTAACACTGAAGCTTTCTTT.

This chain uses TRBV7-2 with TRBJ2-1, with 14 bases lining up with TRBD2. Germline V gives CDR1 SGHTA, CDR2 FQGNSA. CDR3 length: 16 residues. Losses at the gene ends were 3 bases for V and 9 bases for J; bases not matched to a gene: 7. The CDR3 spells CASSFRGTSGSGEQFF. The DNA of the CDR3 is TGTGCCAGCAGCTTCCGCGGGACTAGCGGGAGTGGTGAGCAGTTCTTC.

The gene calls are TRBV2 and TRBJ1-5; 7 bases match TRBD1. The J segment lost 1 base and the V segment lost 6 bases, leaving 9 bases of the junction unmatched. This CDR3 is built from 16 residues. The V gene's germline CDR1 is SNHLY and CDR2 FYNNEI. The CDR3 protein is CASRDQGGASNQPQHF. CDR3 sequence (DNA): TGTGCCAGCAGGGATCAGGGGGGAGCGAGCAATCAGCCCCAGCATTTT.

V gene TRBV11-3 combines with J gene TRBJ2-3; 14 positions match TRBD2. Germline-derived CDR1 and CDR2 are SGHNT and YENEEA. The CDR3 sequence is 16 residues long. The trim removed 8 bases at V and 6 bases at J, leaving 10 bases unmatched. CDR3 coding DNA: TGTGCCAGCCGACCGGGACTAGCGGGAGAAGTGGATACGCAGTATTTT. Its protein product is CASRPGLAGEVDTQYF.

This sequence joins TRBV5-5 and TRBJ1-2; TRBD1 agrees at 8 bases. This CDR3 contains 15 residues. The J segment lost 4 bases and the V segment lost 0 bases, leaving 5 bases of the junction unmatched. Per germline, CDR1 SGHKS and CDR2 YYEKEE (reference sequence). The CDR3 is CASSLARGQGYGYTF. The CDR3 nucleotides read TGTGCCAGCAGCTTGGCCAGGGGGCAAGGCTATGGCTACACCTTC.

This chain uses TRBV3-1 (or the pseudogene TRBV3-2) with TRBJ2-3; 10 nucleotides line up with TRBD1. The CDR3 covers 16 residues. Germline CDR1 reads LGHDT; CDR2 reads YNNKEL (reference sequence). V lost 1 base, J lost 0 bases, and 1 base stayed unmatched. The CDR3 reads CASSQGDRGSTDTQYF. The CDR3 DNA is TGTGCCAGCAGCCAAGGGGACAGGGGTAGCACAGATACGCAGTATTTT.

This clone occurred a few times. The J gene is TRBJ2-2, the V gene TRBV30; D remains ambiguous. CDR1 GTSNPN and CDR2 SVGIG come from the germline V gene (reference sequence). V was pared by 2 bases and J by 9 bases, with 7 bases between. The CDR3 covers 11 residues. CDR3 sequence: CAWSPTRELFF. The CDR3 DNA reads TGTGCCTGGAGTCCAACAAGGGAGCTGTTTTTT.

The rearrangement uses TRBV28 and TRBJ1-3, with D unresolved. V was cut by 6 bases and J by 4 bases, with 7 bases left in between. This CDR3 contains 12 residues. Germline V lookup: CDR1 MDHEN, CDR2 SYDVKM. The CDR3 sequence is CASRYSGNTIYF. The CDR3 DNA sequence: TGTGCCAGCAGATACAGCGGAAACACCATATATTTT.

The chain is built from TRBV7-2 and TRBJ2-3; a weak D match, TRBD2 (5 bases). This CDR3 region has 17 residues. Germline V CDR1 and CDR2: SGHTA, FQGNSA. Deletions cut 5 bases from V and 3 bases from J, with 21 bases between. CDR3 nucleotides: TGTGCCAGCAGCCTTCAACTAGTAGCCGGTGGGACAGATACGCAGTATTTT. This sequence encodes CASSLQLVAGGTDTQYF.

This clone appeared once. This sequence joins TRBV3-1 (or the pseudogene TRBV3-2) and TRBJ2-2; D remains unclear. Germline V CDR1 and CDR2: LGHDT, YNNKEL (reference sequence). Trimming pared 2 bases from V and 4 bases from J, leaving 8 bases between. The CDR3 runs 14 residues. The CDR3 region has the DNA TGTGCCAGCAGCCAACCCGTCCCCACCGGGGAGCTGTTTTTT. Its protein product is CASSQPVPTGELFF.

This sequence joins TRBV5-6 and TRBJ2-2; 8 bases line up with TRBD1. Germline loops: CDR1 SGHDT, CDR2 YYEEEE. The junction had 10 bases not matched to a gene; V was cut back by 7 bases and J by 5 bases. The CDR3 consists of 15 residues. The CDR3 is CASVGQGEITGELFF. The CDR3, as DNA: TGTGCCAGCGTCGGACAGGGAGAGATAACCGGGGAGCTGTTTTTT.

V usage is TRBV5-1 and J usage is TRBJ1-4, with 8 bases fitting TRBD1. CDR1 SGHRS and CDR2 YFSETQ come from the germline V gene. The J segment lost 3 bases and the V segment lost 4 bases, leaving 5 bases of the junction unmatched. The CDR3 runs to 15 residues. Here the CDR3 reads CASSVDRGPNEKLFF. CDR3 DNA: TGCGCCAGCAGCGTAGACAGGGGCCCTAATGAAAAACTGTTTTTT. Looking up the rest from reference TRBV5-1 and TRBJ1-4 gives the full variable domain: KAGVTQTPRYLIKTRGQQVTLSCSPISGHRSVSWYQQTPGQGLQFLFEYFSETQRNKGNFPGRFSGRQFSNSRSEMNVSTLELGDSALYLCASSVDRGPNEKLFFGSGTQLSVL.

The rearrangement links TRBV2 to TRBJ2-3; no clear D gene. Germline V gives CDR1 SNHLY, CDR2 FYNNEI. The CDR3 has 11 residues. Trimming cost V 8 bases and J 2 bases, with 5 bases left between them. The CDR3 loop is CASGLTDTQYF. The CDR3 nucleotides read TGTGCCAGCGGCCTCACAGATACGCAGTATTTT.

In this sample, this clone turned up once. The chain has TRBV7-3 and TRBJ1-1, with TRBD1 matching over 7 bases. The CDR3 has 14 amino acids. The V and J ends lost 2 bases and 5 bases, in that order; junction bases with no gene match: 5. The germline gives CDR1 SGHTA, CDR2 FQGTGA. CDR3 nucleotides: TGTGCCAGCAGCTTAGGAGGGGGCGAAACTGAAGCTTTCTTT. Amino acid sequence: CASSLGGGETEAFF.

The rearrangement links TRBV12-5 to TRBJ1-5; D is unclear. The CDR3 length is 15 residues. The V gene lost 5 bases and the J gene lost 0 bases, with 11 bases spanning the gap. Germline values: CDR1 LGHNT, CDR2 FRNRAP. CDR3 residues: CASGPGLNSNQPQHF. The DNA for the CDR3 is TGTGCTAGTGGTCCAGGACTGAATAGCAATCAGCCCCAGCATTTT.

This sequence joins TRBV4-2 and TRBJ2-1, with D maybe TRBD2 (5 bases). V was clipped by 4 bases and J by 0 bases, with 10 bases between them. The CDR3 runs to 15 residues. Germline CDR1 LGHNA, CDR2 YNFKEQ. The CDR3, as DNA: TGTGCCAGCAGCCCGGACTGGAGCTCCTACAATGAGCAGTTCTTC. This gives the protein CASSPDWSSYNEQFF.

The chain has TRBV7-9 and TRBJ2-5; weak D call: TRBD1 (5 bases). V was trimmed by 5 bases and J by 2 bases, leaving 18 bases between them. The CDR3 runs 16 residues. Germline V gives CDR1 SEHNR, CDR2 FQNEAQ (reference sequence). CDR3 in DNA: TGTGCCAGCAGCCTCGCCCCGCTAGGGGTACAAGAGACCCAGTACTTC. Its translation: CASSLAPLGVQETQYF.